The TCR beta chain under discussion was sequenced for a study of T-cell memory formation after mild COVID-19. General observations from the study: Detection of some responders pre-infection suggested pre-existing cross-reactive memory T cells participated. Contracting CD8+ clones were enriched in EMRA, CD4+ mainly in CM and EM. The authors did not confirm SARS-CoV-2 specificity of second-wave clones peaking day 37.

After 5'RACE with constant-segment primers, TCR alpha and TCR beta cDNA libraries carrying sample barcodes and UMIs were obtained. In TCRdb, the 5' RACE reads were re-called with MiXCR into one record per CDR3 protein. The sample lists 200,000 to 300,000 distinct CDR3 sequences; over 15% were seen once. This clonotype was detected only a few times. Its antigen is not known. V shed 0 bases and J 4 bases; nucleotides not matched to a gene: 1. Germline-derived CDR1 and CDR2 are MNHEY and SVGAGI. There are 14 residues in the CDR3. J is TRBJ2-3 and V is TRBV6-5, with 7 bases that match TRBD1. Material: PBMCs or a T cell subset sorted from them (not recorded which). The receptor was derived from a man aged 18 to 30 who had mild COVID-19 (a few samples of this study predate the infection). Cell type and time point are not known. The CDR3 coding sequence is TGTGCCAGCAGTTACTCGCAGGGGGCAGATACGCAGTATTTT. Translating it yields CASSYSQGADTQYF.